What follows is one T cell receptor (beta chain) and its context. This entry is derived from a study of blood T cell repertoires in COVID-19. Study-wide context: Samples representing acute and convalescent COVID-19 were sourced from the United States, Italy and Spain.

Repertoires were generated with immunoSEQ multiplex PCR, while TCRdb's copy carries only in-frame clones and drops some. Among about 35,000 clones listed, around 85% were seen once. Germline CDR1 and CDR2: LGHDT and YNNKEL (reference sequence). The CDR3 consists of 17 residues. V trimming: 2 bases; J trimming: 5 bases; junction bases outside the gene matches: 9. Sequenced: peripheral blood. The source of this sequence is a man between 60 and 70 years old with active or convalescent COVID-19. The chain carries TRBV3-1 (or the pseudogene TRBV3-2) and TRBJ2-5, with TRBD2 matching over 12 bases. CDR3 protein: CASSQRSSGRARETQYF. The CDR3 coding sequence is TGTGCCAGCAGCCAACGGTCTAGCGGGAGGGCCCGTGAGACCCAGTACTTC.